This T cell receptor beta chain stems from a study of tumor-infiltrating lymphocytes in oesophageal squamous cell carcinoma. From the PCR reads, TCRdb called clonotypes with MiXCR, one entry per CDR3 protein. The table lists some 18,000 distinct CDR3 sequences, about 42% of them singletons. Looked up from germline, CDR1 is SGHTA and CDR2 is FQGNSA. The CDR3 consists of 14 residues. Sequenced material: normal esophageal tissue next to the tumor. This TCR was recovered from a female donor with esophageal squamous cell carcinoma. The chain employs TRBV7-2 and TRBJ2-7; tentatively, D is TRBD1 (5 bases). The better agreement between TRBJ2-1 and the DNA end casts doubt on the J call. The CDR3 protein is CASSVGQITHRQFF. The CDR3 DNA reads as TGTGCCAGCAGCGTAGGACAAATAACCCACCGGCAGTTCTTC.